These 28 T cell receptor beta chains came from one sample sequenced in a study of T cell responses to AZD1222 COVID-19 vaccine. Assay: immunoSEQ multiplex PCR; the TCRdb copy retains only in-frame clones and omits some. The data hold fewer than 120,000 clones, with roughly 90% observed a single time. The sample was peripheral blood, taken 28 days after the second AZD1222 dose. The receptors stem from an adult who received the AZD1222 COVID-19 vaccine.

The rearrangement uses TRBV5-1 and TRBJ2-1; D ambiguous. The CDR3 spans 13 residues. Trimming removed 0 bases from V and 2 bases from J, with 3 bases in between. CDR1 is SGHRS, CDR2 YFSETQ, per germline. The CDR3 here is CASSLDPYNEQFF. DNA for the CDR3: TGCGCCAGCAGCTTGGACCCCTACAATGAGCAGTTCTTC.

The chain recombines TRBV5-4 with TRBJ2-1, with D maybe TRBD1 (5 bases). The CDR3 totals 15 residues. The germline V and J ends were trimmed by 1 base and 6 bases, with 14 bases remaining between them. Germline-derived CDR1 and CDR2 are SGHNT and YYREEE (reference sequence). CDR3 loop: CASSLYRQGGNEQFF. In DNA, the CDR3 is TGTGCCAGCAGCTTGTACCGGCAGGGCGGCAATGAGCAGTTCTTC.

This chain connects TRBV7-9 to TRBJ2-1; 7 bases agree with TRBD2. The CDR3 has 18 residues. V trimming: 4 bases; J trimming: 5 bases; junction bases outside the gene matches: 17. Looked up from germline, CDR1 is SEHNR and CDR2 is FQNEAQ (reference sequence). CDR3: CASSSSGGGGSKNNEQFF. The CDR3 DNA is TGTGCCAGCAGCTCCTCGGGTGGCGGGGGTTCAAAGAACAATGAGCAGTTCTTC.

The chain uses TRBV6-5 and TRBJ2-3; maybe TRBD2 (5 bases). The V gene lost 2 bases and the J gene lost 1 base, with 13 bases spanning the gap. This CDR3 region has 16 residues. The germline gives CDR1 MNHEY, CDR2 SVGAGI. CDR3 loop: CASSYPETGGTDTQYF. The CDR3 DNA sequence: TGTGCCAGCAGTTACCCCGAGACCGGGGGCACAGATACGCAGTATTTT.

The chain employs TRBV25-1 and TRBJ1-5; 8 bases line up with TRBD1. The CDR3 is made up of 14 amino acids. The germline gives CDR1 MGHDK, CDR2 SYGVNS. The V and J ends lost 6 bases and 5 bases, in that order; junction bases with no gene match: 6. The CDR3 DNA is TGTGCCAGCAGCACTACAGGGGGGGATCAGCCCCAGCATTTT. Encoded protein: CASSTTGGDQPQHF.

The rearrangement links TRBV20-1 to TRBJ1-1; D remains unclear. Trimming pared 3 bases from V and 7 bases from J, leaving 6 bases between. Germline CDR1 DFQATT, CDR2 SNEGSKA (reference sequence). The CDR3 sequence is 10 residues long. Written as DNA, the CDR3 is TGCAGTGCTAGTGTCGGTGAAGCTTTCTTT. Translation: CSASVGEAFF.

V and J are TRBV10-3 and TRBJ1-2; 8 bases align to TRBD1. This CDR3 spans 16 amino acids. With V trimmed by 2 bases and J by 3 bases, 8 bases remained unmatched. Germline V gene lookup returns CDR1 ENHRY and CDR2 SYGVKD. CDR3 protein: CAISEGQGMGYYGYTF. CDR3 sequence (DNA): TGTGCCATCAGTGAGGGACAGGGCATGGGATACTATGGCTACACCTTC.

The rearrangement uses TRBV19 and TRBJ2-7, with 10 nucleotides matching TRBD1. The CDR3 spans 16 residues. The germline CDR1 and CDR2 sequences are LNHDA and SQIVND (reference sequence). V lost 5 bases and J lost 5; bases outside the gene matches: 12. The CDR3 coding sequence is TGTGCCAGTAGTCCCCTCCGGGACAGGGGTACCAACGAGCAGTACTTC. It yields the protein CASSPLRDRGTNEQYF.

This clone was seen a single time. This chain links TRBV5-4 with TRBJ1-5, with D tentatively TRBD1 (5 bases). Trimming stripped 0 bases from V and 8 bases from J, with 9 bases between. In germline, CDR1 is SGHNT, CDR2 YYREEE (reference sequence). There are 13 residues in the CDR3. CDR3 loop: CASSLGQQEPQHF. The CDR3, as DNA: TGTGCCAGCAGCTTGGGTCAACAGGAGCCCCAGCATTTT.

The chain uses TRBV15 and TRBJ1-2; weak D call: TRBD1 (6 bases). The germline gives CDR1 LNHNV, CDR2 YYDKDF (reference sequence). Trimming removed 5 bases from V and 2 bases from J, with 9 bases in between. The CDR3 consists of 13 residues. CDR3 residues: CATSSGQNYGYTF. CDR3 in DNA: TGTGCCACCAGCTCAGGACAGAACTATGGCTACACCTTC.

The V gene is TRBV5-4, the J gene TRBJ2-2; 9 nucleotides match TRBD2. The germline V gene encodes CDR1 SGHNT and CDR2 YYREEE (reference sequence). Trimming removed 1 base from V and 0 bases from J; junction bases left unmatched: 7. The CDR3 covers 18 residues. This chain's CDR3 is CASSLRSGGSANTGELFF. CDR3 bases: TGTGCCAGCAGCTTGCGAAGCGGGGGGTCTGCGAACACCGGGGAGCTGTTTTTT. Drawing the rest from reference TRBV5-4 and TRBJ2-2, the complete variable domain is ETGVTQSPTHLIKTRGQQVTLRCSSQSGHNTVSWYQQALGQGPQFIFQYYREEENGRGNFPPRFSGLQFPNYSSELNVNALELDDSALYLCASSLRSGGSANTGELFFGEGSRLTVL.

This rearrangement joins TRBV5-4 to TRBJ1-2, with D perhaps TRBD1 (6 bases). Trimming took off 4 bases at V and 2 bases at J, with 15 bases between the two ends. Looked up from germline, CDR1 is SGHNT and CDR2 is YYREEE (reference sequence). CDR3 size: 15 residues. In nucleotides, the CDR3 is TGTGCCAGCAGCGGGATGGGGGCAAGAAACTATGGCTACACCTTC. Amino acid sequence: CASSGMGARNYGYTF.

In regard to this clone: The same CDR3 also results from other DNA sequences found in this sample. The CDR3 sequence: CASSLQDTQYF. CDR3 DNA: TGTGCCAGCAGTCTTCAGGACACGCAGTATTTT. This rearrangement joins TRBV12-3 or TRBV12-4 to TRBJ2-3, with D hard to call. Trimming took off 5 bases at V and 9 bases at J, with 9 bases between the two ends. The CDR3 loop spans 11 amino acids.

The chain couples TRBV7-2 to TRBJ2-5; D is unresolved. Deletions cut 2 bases from V and 6 bases from J, with 13 bases between. CDR1 is SGHTA, CDR2 FQGNSA, per germline. This CDR3 spans 14 amino acids. Here the CDR3 reads CASSLSPAIQTQYF. In nucleotides, the CDR3 is TGTGCCAGCAGCTTATCACCGGCCATACAGACCCAGTACTTC.

The gene calls are TRBV18 and TRBJ2-1; D uncertain. Germline CDR1 is KGHSH and CDR2 is LQKENI. CDR3 length: 14 amino acids. Trimming removed 1 base from V and 8 bases from J, with 12 bases in between. The CDR3 sequence: CASSPRLVQDEQFF. In nucleotides, the CDR3 is TGTGCCAGCTCACCACGTCTAGTTCAGGATGAGCAGTTCTTC.

The rearrangement links TRBV18 to TRBJ2-3; D unclear. Trimming removed 8 bases from V and 2 bases from J, with 5 bases in between. CDR3 length: 11 residues. From germline, CDR1 is KGHSH and CDR2 LQKENI. The CDR3 loop is CASAFTDTQYF. The CDR3 bases are TGTGCCAGCGCCTTCACAGATACGCAGTATTTT.

The CDR3: CASSIQNYGYTF. The DNA for the CDR3 is TGTGCCAGTAGTATACAAAATTATGGCTACACCTTC. The chain employs TRBV19 and TRBJ1-2; the D is unclear. Germline values: CDR1 LNHDA, CDR2 SQIVND (reference sequence). V was shortened by 2 bases and J by 5 bases, with 6 bases between the two germline ends. The CDR3 covers 12 residues.

This rearrangement joins TRBV5-1 to TRBJ2-3; possibly TRBD1 or TRBD2 for D (5 bases each). Germline V CDR1 and CDR2: SGHRS, YFSETQ. This CDR3 is built from 16 residues. V was clipped by 7 bases and J by 4 bases, with 22 bases between them. The CDR3 loop reads CASGTRGSVHADTQYF. CDR3 DNA: TGCGCCAGCGGGACGAGAGGCAGCGTTCATGCAGATACGCAGTATTTT.

CDR3 coding DNA: TGTGCCATCAGTGAGTCCAGGGACCTTGGGCCAGGCATTCTTGCCTATAGCAATCAGCCCCAGCATTTT. This translates into CAISESRDLGPGILAYSNQPQHF. The gene calls are TRBV10-3 and TRBJ1-5; D might be TRBD1 (5 bases). Germline V gene lookup returns CDR1 ENHRY and CDR2 SYGVKD. The CDR3 spans 23 residues. With 0 bases removed from V and 0 bases from J, the gap between germline ends came to 30 bases.

The CDR3, as DNA: TGTGCCAGCATGAGGACAGGGGGTTCCTACGAGCAGTACTTC. Its translation is CASMRTGGSYEQYF. V usage is TRBV5-4 and J usage is TRBJ2-7; 10 bases are shared with TRBD1. Germline V CDR1 and CDR2: SGHNT, YYREEE (reference sequence). The CDR3 has 14 amino acids. J lost 1 base, V lost 6 bases, and 4 bases had no gene match.

The chain combines TRBV10-2 with TRBJ1-1; D gene ambiguous. V was shortened by 5 bases and J by 5 bases, with 9 bases between the two germline ends. The CDR3 totals 12 residues. Per germline, CDR1 WSHSY and CDR2 SAAADI. The CDR3 DNA follows: TGCGCCAGCAGTCTGACTGGGACTGAAGCTTTCTTT. Protein: CASSLTGTEAFF.

This chain uses TRBV7-8 with TRBJ2-7, with D possibly being TRBD1 or TRBD2 (6 bases each). CDR1 and CDR2 from the germline V gene are SGHVS and FQNEAQ. Trimming removed 1 base at V and 3 bases at J, with 19 bases between. The CDR3 loop spans 17 amino acids. In nucleotides, the CDR3 is TGTGCCAGCAGCTTAGGACGGGGGTCGCAGGGACACTACGAGCAGTACTTC. This codes for CASSLGRGSQGHYEQYF.

This chain uses TRBV6-6 with TRBJ1-4; no clear D. The V gene's germline CDR1 is MNHNY and CDR2 SVGAGI (reference sequence). This CDR3 has 15 amino acids. The ends were cut back, 5 bases at V and 8 bases at J, with 18 bases in the middle. CDR3 DNA sequence: TGTGCCAGCAGTGACCACCGGCGTCTGGGAGAAAAACTGTTTTTT. Translated: CASSDHRRLGEKLFF.

The rearrangement joins TRBV3-1 (or the pseudogene TRBV3-2) to TRBJ2-1; a weak D match, TRBD1 (5 bases). The length of the CDR3 is 12 residues. Germline assignment: CDR1 LGHDT and CDR2 YNNKEL (reference sequence). Deletions cut 3 bases from V and 8 bases from J, with 8 bases between. In DNA, the CDR3 is TGTGCCAGCAGCCACATCAGGGATGAGCAGTTCTTC. Amino acid sequence: CASSHIRDEQFF.

The chain links TRBV7-2 to TRBJ1-1; D is uncertain. Deletions cut 1 base from V and 1 base from J, with 7 bases between. Germline CDR1 and CDR2: SGHTA and FQGNSA. CDR3 size: 14 residues. For the CDR3, the DNA is TGTGCCAGCAGCTTAGGGGCGGGGAACACTGAAGCTTTCTTT. Its translation is CASSLGAGNTEAFF.

CDR3 amino acids: CASSPQERGGQETQYF. The CDR3 bases are TGTGCCAGCTCACCACAGGAGCGGGGGGGCCAAGAGACCCAGTACTTC. The chain recombines TRBV18 with TRBJ2-5, with 10 bases matching TRBD2. V lost 1 base and J lost 1; bases outside the gene matches: 3. Germline CDR1 reads KGHSH; CDR2 reads LQKENI. The CDR3 contains 16 residues.

V is TRBV29-1 and J is TRBJ1-2; 10 bases match TRBD1. There are 13 residues in the CDR3. CDR1 and CDR2 from the germline V gene are SQVTM and ANQGSEA. V shed 7 bases, J shed 5 bases, and the junction held 7 bases outside the gene matches. The CDR3 spells CSARGGQGYGYTF. The CDR3 DNA follows: TGCAGCGCACGGGGGGGACAGGGGTATGGCTACACCTTC.

The J gene is TRBJ2-5, the V gene TRBV6-5; a possible D gene is TRBD1 (6 bases). V was pared by 6 bases and J by 5 bases, with 19 bases between. Germline lookup yields CDR1 MNHEY and CDR2 SVGAGI. This CDR3 contains 15 residues. This chain's CDR3 is CASSRATGSAETQYF. CDR3 coding DNA: TGTGCCAGCAGCCGGGCAACAGGGTCGGCGGAGACCCAGTACTTC.